In its sample, the clone carrying this TCR beta chain was seen many times. Its antigen is unknown. Unique molecular identifiers (one per individual cDNA molecule) were attached. TCRdb analysed the 5' RACE reads with MiXCR anew, one entry per CDR3 protein. This table holds around 30,000 distinct CDR3 sequences, around 4% found once. The entry originates in a study of early T cells in non-severe SARS-CoV-2 infection. As for the study in general: Sequenced material consisted of bulk RNA (from unsorted whole blood), and chains were unpaired.

General study points: Missing private and CD4 specificities, VDJdb matching favored anti-spike CD8 responses.

The CDR3 extends over 14 amino acids. Germline CDR1 is SGHRS and CDR2 is YFSETQ. The V end lost 2 bases, the J end lost 5 bases, and 14 bases lay between the germline ends. Sequenced: whole blood. The sequence came from an adult who was a healthcare worker with PCR-confirmed SARS-CoV-2 infection or an uninfected control (not recorded which). The genes are TRBV5-1 and TRBJ2-7; possibly TRBD2 for D (5 bases). The CDR3 sequence: CASSFRTPGDEQYF. CDR3 DNA sequence: TGCGCCAGCAGCTTCAGGACCCCCGGGGACGAGCAGTACTTC.